This entry lists 20 T cell receptor beta chains sequenced from one sample in a study of CD8+ T cells in alopecia areata. Treatment noted: oral pan-JAK inhibitor, 5-10 mg twice daily. Once RNA had been extracted, it was reverse transcribed into cDNA to act as the sequencing template. Data came from immunoSEQ multiplex PCR; TCRdb stores just in-frame clones and leaves some out. The data contain 100,000 to 130,000 clones, around 83% of them seen just once; the ten biggest clones take up under 25%. The sample was CD8+ T cells sorted from blood, taken at week 24, from a patient treated with tofacitinib. The receptors shown here come from a human donor with alopecia areata.

The genes are TRBV27 and TRBJ2-7; the D gene is possibly TRBD1 (6 bases). V lost 3 bases and J 1 base, leaving 7 bases between the germline ends. Germline CDR1 reads MNHEY; CDR2 reads SMNVEV (reference sequence). This CDR3 is 13 amino acids long. The CDR3 bases are TGTGCCAGCAGTTTTGGGACATCCTACGAGCAGTACTTC. Translated: CASSFGTSYEQYF.

This clone was detected once. The chain recombines TRBV6-6 with TRBJ1-2, with D perhaps TRBD1 (5 bases). The CDR3 has 15 amino acids. In germline, CDR1 is MNHNY, CDR2 SVGAGI (reference sequence). The V and J ends lost 2 bases and 4 bases respectively, with 14 bases between them. The CDR3 region is CASSYGAEGIYGYTF. The CDR3 nucleotides are TGTGCCAGCAGTTACGGGGCCGAAGGTATCTATGGCTACACCTTC.

This clone appeared once. The chain carries TRBV7-2 and TRBJ2-6, with TRBD1 as a possible D gene (6 bases). V was trimmed by 6 bases and J by 2 bases, leaving 23 bases between them. CDR1 SGHTA and CDR2 FQGNSA come from the germline V gene. The CDR3 extends over 19 amino acids. Written as DNA, the CDR3 is TGTGCCAGCAGTCCTCGCTCCAGGGGATCAGCAACTGGGGCCAACGTCCTGACTTTC. Translated, it gives CASSPRSRGSATGANVLTF.

The V and J genes are TRBV7-2 and TRBJ2-1; D is perhaps TRBD1 or TRBD2 (5 bases each). Germline V CDR1 and CDR2: SGHTA, FQGNSA. The CDR3 totals 15 residues. V lost 5 bases and J lost 7, with 18 bases in between. The DNA of the CDR3 is TGTGCCAGCAGCCCCGCCGGGACCCCTTTGAATGAGCAGTTCTTC. Translated: CASSPAGTPLNEQFF. Filled out from reference TRBV7-2 and TRBJ2-1, the complete variable domain reads GAGVSQSPSNKVTEKGKDVELRCDPISGHTALYWYRQSLGQGLEFLIYFQGNSAPDKSGLPSDRFSAERTGGSVSTLTIQRTQQEDSAVYLCASSPAGTPLNEQFFGPGTRLTVL.

Remarks on this clone: The same CDR3 is also encoded by other DNA sequences in this sample. The rearrangement uses TRBV10-3 and TRBJ1-1; maybe TRBD1 (6 bases). The CDR3 has 12 amino acids. Between the trimmed V and J ends, which lost 3 bases and 5 bases, there was a span of 7 bases. CDR1 and CDR2 (germline): ENHRY, SYGVKD. DNA for the CDR3: TGTGCCATCAGTGAAGGGGGGACTGAAGCTTTCTTT. Protein sequence: CAISEGGTEAFF.

This clone was recorded a few times. V and J are TRBV30 and TRBJ2-4; D not certain. The CDR3 totals 13 residues. Looked up from germline, CDR1 is GTSNPN and CDR2 is SVGIG (reference sequence). V gave up 4 bases and J gave up 0 bases, with 7 bases separating them. CDR3 bases: TGTGCCTGGACAGGAGTAGCCAAAAACATTCAGTACTTC. Encoded protein: CAWTGVAKNIQYF.

This chain joins TRBV4-3 and TRBJ2-5; D is tentatively TRBD1 or TRBD2 (6 bases each). From germline, CDR1 is LGHNA and CDR2 YSLEER. The CDR3 extends over 15 amino acids. The ends were cut back, 0 bases at V and 5 bases at J, with 13 bases in the middle. CDR3 coding DNA: TGCGCCAGCAGCCAAGATTCGGGGGCTTACGAGACCCAGTACTTC. Its translation is CASSQDSGAYETQYF.

The rearrangement joins TRBV2 to TRBJ2-1, with D possibly TRBD2 on 5 matching bases. The germline V gene encodes CDR1 SNHLY and CDR2 FYNNEI. This CDR3 has 17 residues. The germline V and J ends were trimmed by 4 bases and 6 bases, with 22 bases remaining between them. This CDR3 is CASSAQAGPAVGNEQFF. CDR3 nucleotide sequence: TGTGCCAGCAGTGCCCAGGCGGGCCCAGCAGTGGGCAATGAGCAGTTCTTC.

The J gene is TRBJ1-1, the V gene TRBV29-1; TRBD1 might be the D (6 bases). The V and J ends lost 5 bases and 1 base respectively, with 17 bases between them. Germline CDR1 SQVTM, CDR2 ANQGSEA. The CDR3 loop spans 15 amino acids. This chain's CDR3 is CSVKRGAQRNTEAFF. The CDR3 bases are TGCAGCGTTAAGAGGGGGGCACAGAGGAACACTGAAGCTTTCTTT. Together with reference TRBV29-1 and TRBJ1-1, the CDR3 gives the full variable domain: SAVISQKPSRDICQRGTSLTIQCQVDSQVTMMFWYRQQPGQSLTLIATANQGSEATYESGFVIDKFPISRPNLTFSTLTVSNMSPEDSSIYLCSVKRGAQRNTEAFFGQGTRLTVV.

The rearrangement uses TRBV29-1 and TRBJ1-2; 8 nucleotides line up with TRBD1. J was trimmed by 4 bases and V by 5 bases; bases with no gene match: 9. CDR3 length equals 14 residues. Looked up from germline, CDR1 is SQVTM and CDR2 is ANQGSEA. The CDR3 here is CSVTIKDRVYGYTF. For the CDR3, the DNA is TGCAGCGTTACAATAAAGGACAGGGTCTATGGCTACACCTTC.

The chain couples TRBV27 to TRBJ1-6; D gene uncertain. The CDR3 sequence is 13 residues long. Between the trimmed V and J ends, which lost 5 bases and 7 bases, there was a span of 9 bases. The germline V gene has CDR1 MNHEY and CDR2 SMNVEV (reference sequence). The CDR3 sequence is CASSPRTNSPLHF. CDR3 bases: TGTGCCAGCAGTCCCCGCACCAATTCACCCCTCCACTTT.

Note on this clone: Germline and junction disagree at one end, which may indicate a read error. The V call is TRBV29-1, the J call TRBJ2-7; D may match TRBD1 or TRBD2 (5 bases each). CDR1 is SQVTM and CDR2 is ANQGSEA in the germline V gene. The CDR3 has 15 amino acids. CDR3 in amino acids: CNVEGTSENSYEQYF. The CDR3 bases are TGCAACGTTGAAGGGACGTCGGAAAACTCCTACGAGCAGTACTTC.

This rearrangement joins TRBV4-1 to TRBJ1-2; no reliable D call. Germline values: CDR1 MGHRA, CDR2 YSYEKL. V was trimmed by 0 bases and J by 8 bases, leaving 16 bases between them. The CDR3 has 15 amino acids. The CDR3 region is CASSQERATVLGYTF. The CDR3 nucleotides are TGCGCCAGCAGCCAAGAGAGAGCTACGGTCCTGGGCTACACCTTC.

The rearrangement links TRBV9 to TRBJ2-1; 14 bases agree with TRBD2. The CDR3 has 16 amino acids. V shed 4 bases and J 3 bases; nucleotides not matched to a gene: 3. Germline loops: CDR1 SGDLS, CDR2 YYNGEE. The DNA of the CDR3 is TGTGCCAGCAGCATGGGACTAGCGGGGGTCTACAATGAGCAGTTCTTC. Protein sequence: CASSMGLAGVYNEQFF.

V and J are TRBV5-4 and TRBJ2-3; the D is unclear. V gave up 2 bases and J gave up 1 base, with 11 bases separating them. Looked up from germline, CDR1 is SGHNT and CDR2 is YYREEE (reference sequence). This CDR3 contains 15 residues. CDR3 residues: CASSFSDGGTDTQYF. CDR3 coding DNA: TGTGCCAGCAGCTTTAGTGACGGCGGCACAGATACGCAGTATTTT.

This clone turned up a few times. The chain combines TRBV4-3 with TRBJ1-2; 11 bases agree with TRBD1. The germline V gene has CDR1 LGHNA and CDR2 YSLEER. The V gene end was trimmed by 4 bases and the J gene end by 5 bases; junction bases not matched to a gene: 9. The CDR3 totals 16 residues. The CDR3 DNA is TGCGCCAGCAGCCTGGGGACAGGGGGGGGAACTTATGGCTACACCTTC. It codes for CASSLGTGGGTYGYTF.

The genes are TRBV4-1 and TRBJ2-3; 7 bases fit TRBD1. CDR3 length equals 16 residues. Germline V gene lookup returns CDR1 MGHRA and CDR2 YSYEKL. The ends lost 4 bases at V and 2 bases at J; junction bases unmatched: 9. CDR3 protein: CASSLRQGGTTDTQYF. DNA for the CDR3: TGCGCCAGCAGCCTCCGACAGGGTGGGACCACAGATACGCAGTATTTT.

This clone was detected only once. The chain uses TRBV7-2 and TRBJ2-7; D is tentatively TRBD1 or TRBD2 (7 bases each). CDR1 and CDR2 (germline): SGHTA, FQGNSA. Trimming left V 1 base short and J 4 bases short, with 23 bases between. CDR3 length: 18 amino acids. CDR3 sequence: CASSLGGEGAKIFYEQYF. The CDR3 bases are TGTGCCAGCAGCTTAGGAGGGGAGGGGGCCAAGATTTTTTACGAGCAGTACTTC.

This clone occurred once. The rearrangement joins TRBV7-6 to TRBJ1-2, with D unresolved. The CDR3 is made up of 13 amino acids. Germline V gene data show CDR1 as SGHVS and CDR2 as FNYEAQ. The germline V and J ends were trimmed by 1 base and 5 bases, with 8 bases remaining between them. Written as DNA, the CDR3 is TGTGCCAGCAGCTTAGAATCAGGATATGGCTACACCTTC. Translated: CASSLESGYGYTF.

The chain is built from TRBV29-1 and TRBJ2-2; D may be TRBD2 (6 bases). The CDR3 sequence is 12 residues long. Per germline, CDR1 SQVTM and CDR2 ANQGSEA. The V end lost 7 bases, the J end lost 4 bases, and 10 bases lay between the germline ends. The CDR3 sequence: CSATRPTGELFF. The DNA for the CDR3 is TGCAGCGCGACTAGACCCACCGGGGAGCTGTTTTTT.